These 9 T cell receptor beta chains originate from one sample sequenced in a study of blood T cells in healthy people across ages. Alongside a J-beta primer mix, a sample-barcoded 5' primer served in a second PCR lasting about 7 to 11 cycles. TCRdb redid the calling of the 5' RACE reads with MiXCR, one entry per CDR3 protein. The sample yields roughly 1.6 million distinct CDR3 sequences, approximately 32% seen once. Sequencing used blood. These receptors originate from a woman aged 30 to 39 in good health.

Note on this clonotype: A much larger clone differs from this one at a single base, so this may be a read error. The chain joins TRBV7-3 to TRBJ2-4; perhaps TRBD1 as D (6 bases). V was pared by 2 bases and J by 15 bases, with 17 bases between. Germline V gene lookup returns CDR1 SGHTA and CDR2 FQGTGA. This CDR3 spans 13 amino acids. CDR3 loop: CASSLDRRNERYF. In DNA, the CDR3 is TGTGCCAGCAGCTTAGACAGGAGGAACGAGCGGTACTTC.

V is TRBV24-1 and J is TRBJ2-1; no reliable D call. The CDR3 is made up of 12 amino acids. V was cut by 5 bases and J by 6 bases, with 7 bases left in between. Germline CDR1 KGHDR, CDR2 SFDVKD. CDR3 nucleotides: TGTGCCACCAGTGCCCAGACCAATGAGCAGTTCTTC. Encoded protein: CATSAQTNEQFF.

The chain's CDR3 is CASSELAGGRDTQYF. DNA for the CDR3: TGTGCCAGCAGTGAACTAGCGGGAGGGAGAGATACGCAGTATTTT. The chain couples TRBV6-1 to TRBJ2-3; TRBD2 matches 12 bases. In germline, CDR1 is MNHNS, CDR2 SASEGT. This CDR3 region has 15 residues. Losses at the gene ends were 2 bases for V and 5 bases for J; bases not matched to a gene: 2.

This chain links TRBV2 with TRBJ2-3; D is tentatively TRBD1 or TRBD2 (5 bases each). The CDR3 covers 14 residues. The V gene's germline CDR1 is SNHLY and CDR2 FYNNEI. The V gene lost 6 bases and the J gene lost 2 bases, with 12 bases spanning the gap. The CDR3 nucleotides read TGTGCCAGCAGACCGGGACCGAACACAGATACGCAGTATTTT. This translates into CASRPGPNTDTQYF. The variable domain in full, with the rest retrieved from reference TRBV2 and TRBJ2-3, is EPEVTQTPSHQVTQMGQEVILRCVPISNHLYFYWYRQILGQKVEFLVSFYNNEISEKSEIFDDQFSVERPDGSNFTLKIRSTKLEDSAMYFCASRPGPNTDTQYFGPGTRLTVL.

The chain employs TRBV28 and TRBJ2-3; 11 positions agree with TRBD2. CDR1 is MDHEN and CDR2 is SYDVKM in the germline V gene. There are 15 residues in the CDR3. V trimming: 6 bases; J trimming: 2 bases; junction bases outside the gene matches: 4. Written as DNA, the CDR3 is TGTGCCAGCAGGCTAGCGGGAGGTTACACAGATACGCAGTATTTT. Protein: CASRLAGGYTDTQYF.

The sample holds a few counts of this clonotype. The chain joins TRBV27 to TRBJ1-2; the D is unclear. V lost 5 bases, J lost 2 bases, and 21 bases lay in between. The CDR3 length is 17 residues. CDR1 and CDR2 (germline): MNHEY, SMNVEV (reference sequence). CDR3 residues: CASSLSARKEDNYGYTF. The CDR3 nucleotides read TGTGCCAGCAGTCTCTCCGCTAGGAAGGAGGACAACTATGGCTACACCTTC.

This clonotype was seen a few times. This chain connects TRBV5-6 to TRBJ1-2; unclear D gene. The V gene lost 1 base and the J gene lost 2 bases, with 15 bases spanning the gap. This CDR3 contains 16 residues. CDR1 is SGHDT, CDR2 YYEEEE, per germline. CDR3 region: CASSLNARRGNYGYTF. The CDR3, as DNA: TGTGCCAGCAGCTTGAATGCCAGGCGGGGAAACTATGGCTACACCTTC.

The V call is TRBV9, the J call TRBJ2-1, with 11 nucleotides matching TRBD2. Trimming removed 7 bases from V and 5 bases from J; junction bases left unmatched: 5. This CDR3 spans 14 amino acids. Per germline, CDR1 SGDLS and CDR2 YYNGEE. The CDR3 loop reads CASSGTSGDNEQFF. DNA for the CDR3: TGTGCCAGCTCCGGGACTAGCGGAGACAATGAGCAGTTCTTC.

This sequence joins TRBV12-3 or TRBV12-4 and TRBJ1-5; D not certain. Trimming took off 6 bases at V and 1 base at J, with 7 bases between the two ends. The CDR3 extends over 13 amino acids. The DNA of the CDR3 is TGTGCCAGCAGGTACCGGAGCAATCAGCCCCAGCATTTT. It yields the protein CASRYRSNQPQHF.